This T cell receptor beta chain was obtained from a study of shared clonotypes between healthy human individuals. V shed 1 base and J shed 0 bases, with 13 bases lying between them. Germline V lookup: CDR1 MGHRA, CDR2 YSYEKL. The CDR3 totals 16 residues. Assay: immunoSEQ multiplex PCR; the TCRdb copy retains only in-frame clones and omits some. The sample has fewer than 1.4 million clones; about four fifths are singletons. Sequences were obtained from memory CD4+ T cells from PBMCs. Stated subset: CD45RA-negative fraction. This clonotype was obtained from a man younger than 35 in good health. Some clones in this sample may be carry-over from other donors' samples. The gene calls are TRBV4-1 and TRBJ2-7; possibly TRBD2 for D (6 bases). In DNA form, the CDR3 reads TGCGCCAGCAGCCAAGGGGGACTCGAAAGCTCCTACGAGCAGTACTTC. Translation: CASSQGGLESSYEQYF.